The 32 T cell receptor beta chains in this list originate from one sample, sequenced in a study of human T cells and chemical hapten exposure. Time point specified: patch test 2, 6 weeks after DPC sensitization. Specified treatment: therapeutic diphenylcyclopropenone sensitization with weekly scalp DPC. TCRdb re-called the RACE reads with MiXCR, one entry per CDR3 protein. The sample yields about 350,000 distinct CDR3 sequences, about 6% seen once. The sequencing used whole blood, collected in connection with sensitization to the hapten diphenylcyclopropenone (DPC). These receptors came from a woman aged 18-30 years with alopecia areata. Some clones in this sample may be carry-over from other donors' samples.

This clonotype was detected only a few times. This chain joins TRBV6-5 and TRBJ1-6, with a tentative D call TRBD1 (5 bases). Trimming stripped 10 bases from V and 2 bases from J, with 12 bases between. The CDR3 runs 14 residues. From germline, CDR1 is MNHEY and CDR2 SVGAGI. CDR3 in DNA: TGTGCCATCGGCAGGGCTGCCTATAATTCACCCCTCCACTTT. It yields the protein CAIGRAAYNSPLHF.

This clonotype was seen many times. The chain couples TRBV5-1 to TRBJ2-1; 11 bases align to TRBD2. The CDR3 contains 15 residues. The germline gives CDR1 SGHRS, CDR2 YFSETQ. Trimming at V came to 0 bases and at J to 7 bases, leaving 3 bases not matched to a gene. Here the CDR3 DNA reads TGCGCCAGCAGCTTGGCGACTAGCGGGGCAAATGAGCAGTTCTTC. It translates to CASSLATSGANEQFF.

This clonotype was found a few times. The V and J genes are TRBV5-6 and TRBJ2-7; 9 bases match TRBD1. CDR1 SGHDT and CDR2 YYEEEE come from the germline V gene. Unmatched junction bases numbered 8, after V lost 5 bases and J lost 5 bases. This CDR3 comprises 14 residues. CDR3 in amino acids: CASSVGQGIDEQYF. CDR3 bases: TGTGCCAGCAGTGTAGGACAGGGGATCGACGAGCAGTACTTC.

As for this clonotype: This clone may be a read error of a much larger clone one base away. The rearrangement joins TRBV3-1 to TRBJ2-2; the D is unclear. The CDR3 has 16 amino acids. Germline V gene sequence: CDR1 LGHDT, CDR2 YNNKEL (reference sequence). The CDR3 region has the DNA TGTGCCTGCAGCCAACGGCCCGCCGCGCACACCGGGGAGCTGTTTTTT. Translated: CACSQRPAAHTGELFF.

This clonotype was seen ten or more times. The chain links TRBV13 to TRBJ2-7; 8 bases match TRBD2. The CDR3 is 13 amino acids. J gave up 7 bases and V 8 bases, and 10 bases lay outside the gene matches. Germline CDR1 PRHDT, CDR2 FYEKMQ (reference sequence). The CDR3 loop is CASHSGTRGEQYF. The CDR3 DNA reads TGTGCCAGCCATTCCGGGACTAGGGGGGAGCAGTACTTC.

There are many counts of this clonotype. This chain uses TRBV2 with TRBJ1-2; TRBD1 matches 8 bases. V trimming: 7 bases; J trimming: 7 bases; junction bases outside the gene matches: 11. CDR3 length: 14 residues. CDR1 and CDR2 (germline): SNHLY, FYNNEI. The CDR3 nucleotides are TGTGCCAGCACGTCCGGGACAGGAGTATCTGGCTACACCTTC. Protein sequence: CASTSGTGVSGYTF.

This clonotype showed up just a few times. The DNA for the CDR3 is TGCAGTGCCCCCCCCGCGGGACAGCGCTCTTACAATGAGCAGTTCTTC. Protein: CSAPPAGQRSYNEQFF. The chain has TRBV20-1 and TRBJ2-1; a possible D gene is TRBD1 (7 bases). The CDR3 consists of 16 residues. Per germline, CDR1 DFQATT and CDR2 SNEGSKA (reference sequence). V was cut by 6 bases and J by 4 bases, with 22 bases left in between.

The chain employs TRBV5-1 and TRBJ2-3; D is unresolved. Per germline, CDR1 SGHRS and CDR2 YFSETQ. Trimming removed 5 bases from V and 0 bases from J, with 10 bases in between. The CDR3 is made up of 14 amino acids. The chain's CDR3 is CASSGAFSTDTQYF. The DNA for the CDR3 is TGCGCCAGCAGTGGCGCGTTTAGCACAGATACGCAGTATTTT. The full variable domain, completed using reference TRBV5-1 and TRBJ2-3, is KAGVTQTPRYLIKTRGQQVTLSCSPISGHRSVSWYQQTPGQGLQFLFEYFSETQRNKGNFPGRFSGRQFSNSRSEMNVSTLELGDSALYLCASSGAFSTDTQYFGPGTRLTVL.

This clonotype occurred a few times. The chain combines TRBV6-1 with TRBJ2-3; D ambiguous. The CDR3 contains 15 residues. V gave up 2 bases and J gave up 1 base, with 10 bases separating them. Germline V gene lookup returns CDR1 MNHNS and CDR2 SASEGT. CDR3 in amino acids: CASSEPDDGTDTQYF. The CDR3 DNA follows: TGTGCCAGCAGTGAACCGGACGATGGCACAGATACGCAGTATTTT.

Concerning this clonotype itself: An end of the junction does not agree with germline; a read error may underlie this. CDR3 coding DNA: TGTGCCAGCAGCGTAGACAGGTACACAGATATGCAGTATTTT. It yields the protein CASSVDRYTDMQYF. The chain joins TRBV9 to TRBJ2-3; possibly TRBD1 for D (5 bases). The germline CDR1 and CDR2 sequences are SGDLS and YYNGEE. This CDR3 contains 14 residues.

The chain links TRBV11-2 to TRBJ2-5; D is ambiguous. Trimming left V 5 bases short and J 4 bases short, with 14 bases between. The CDR3 length is 14 residues. From germline, CDR1 is SGHAT and CDR2 FQNNGV. The CDR3 coding sequence is TGTGCCAGCAGCCCCCAGCAGGTGGGAGAGACCCAGTACTTC. This encodes CASSPQQVGETQYF.

This clonotype showed up many times. J is TRBJ1-1 and V is TRBV29-1; 10 nucleotides line up with TRBD1. V lost 2 bases and J lost 5; bases outside the gene matches: 5. Germline V gene data show CDR1 as SQVTM and CDR2 as ANQGSEA. The CDR3 is 14 amino acids. CDR3 sequence reads: CSVETGQGWTEAFF. CDR3 coding DNA: TGCAGCGTTGAAACGGGACAGGGGTGGACTGAAGCTTTCTTT. Drawing the rest from reference TRBV29-1 and TRBJ1-1, the complete variable domain is SAVISQKPSRDICQRGTSLTIQCQVDSQVTMMFWYRQQPGQSLTLIATANQGSEATYESGFVIDKFPISRPNLTFSTLTVSNMSPEDSSIYLCSVETGQGWTEAFFGQGTRLTVV.

Ten or more counts support this clonotype. The chain is built from TRBV6-5 and TRBJ1-6; D remains unclear. This CDR3 has 19 amino acids. Trimming cost V 2 bases and J 2 bases, with 19 bases left between them. Germline V gene data show CDR1 as MNHEY and CDR2 as SVGAGI. This CDR3 is CASSYVVGEGQAYNSPLHF. CDR3 coding DNA: TGTGCCAGCAGTTACGTGGTCGGGGAAGGGCAGGCCTATAATTCACCCCTCCACTTT.

At least ten counts were recorded for this clonotype. The chain joins TRBV4-3 to TRBJ1-5; D gene uncertain. V was pared by 3 bases and J by 7 bases, with 13 bases between. From germline, CDR1 is LGHNA and CDR2 YSLEER. This CDR3 has 14 amino acids. This CDR3 reads CASSQDVGRQPQHF. CDR3 nucleotides: TGCGCCAGCAGCCAGGACGTCGGTAGGCAGCCCCAGCATTTT.

This clonotype was detected only a few times. The chain couples TRBV2 to TRBJ2-1, with 14 bases lining up with TRBD2. Per germline, CDR1 SNHLY and CDR2 FYNNEI. The J segment lost 2 bases and the V segment lost 4 bases, leaving 1 base of the junction unmatched. The CDR3 has 16 residues. The CDR3 DNA is TGTGCCAGCAGTGGACTAGCGGGGGGGACCTACAATGAGCAGTTCTTC. Its protein product is CASSGLAGGTYNEQFF.

The chain employs TRBV4-1 and TRBJ2-7, with no clear D. Germline CDR1 is MGHRA and CDR2 is YSYEKL. This CDR3 has 9 residues. V was cut by 4 bases and J by 6 bases, with 1 base left in between. This CDR3 reads CASSPEQYF. DNA for the CDR3: TGCGCCAGCAGCCCCGAGCAGTACTTC.

This clonotype was observed many times. The chain has TRBV3-1 and TRBJ1-2, with TRBD1 matching over 7 bases. With 0 bases clipped from V and 3 bases from J, the junction kept 7 bases outside the gene matches. This CDR3 contains 16 residues. Per the germline V gene, CDR1 is LGHDT and CDR2 is YNNKEL (reference sequence). Written as DNA, the CDR3 is TGTGCCAGCAGCCAAGATCGGAGAGGGGGCTACTATGGCTACACCTTC. It codes for CASSQDRRGGYYGYTF.

The CDR3 DNA sequence: TGTGCCAGCAGCCCCCCCCTCGGGGATGAGCAGTTCTTC. It codes for CASSPPLGDEQFF. The V call is TRBV7-8, the J call TRBJ2-1, with TRBD2 as a possible D gene (5 bases). Trimming took off 5 bases at V and 8 bases at J, with 13 bases between the two ends. CDR3 length: 13 amino acids. CDR1 is SGHVS, CDR2 FQNEAQ, per germline.

The V gene is TRBV4-3, the J gene TRBJ2-4, with TRBD1 matching over 9 bases. CDR1 and CDR2 from the germline V gene are LGHNA and YSLEER. CDR3 length: 18 residues. Trimming at V came to 0 bases and at J to 4 bases, leaving 10 bases not matched to a gene. CDR3 amino acids: CASSQDRFVGTGKNIQYF. CDR3 DNA sequence: TGCGCCAGCAGCCAAGATAGGTTCGTAGGGACAGGGAAAAACATTCAGTACTTC.

The V gene is TRBV11-3, the J gene TRBJ2-1; no clear D gene. The CDR3 has 14 amino acids. CDR1 and CDR2 from the germline V gene are SGHNT and YENEEA. V lost 1 base, J lost 2 bases, and 6 bases lay in between. The CDR3 loop reads CASSLGNTYNEQFF. DNA for the CDR3: TGTGCCAGCAGCTTAGGGAACACCTACAATGAGCAGTTCTTC. The variable domain in full, with the rest retrieved from reference TRBV11-3 and TRBJ2-1, is EAGVVQSPRYKIIEKKQPVAFWCNPISGHNTLYWYLQNLGQGPELLIRYENEEAVDDSQLPKDRFSAERLKGVDSTLKIQPAELGDSAVYLCASSLGNTYNEQFFGPGTRLTVL.

This CDR3 is CASRLLAGSSYNEQFF. For the CDR3, the DNA is TGTGCCAGCAGACTTCTAGCGGGGAGCTCCTACAATGAGCAGTTCTTC. The gene calls are TRBV6-5 and TRBJ2-1; 9 bases match TRBD2. Germline V gene sequence: CDR1 MNHEY, CDR2 SVGAGI. After removal of 6 bases from V and 0 bases from J, the junction contained 6 bases not matched to a gene. CDR3 size: 16 residues.

This clonotype showed up many times. The chain has TRBV29-1 and TRBJ1-2; D is uncertain. This CDR3 has 14 amino acids. Germline V CDR1 and CDR2: SQVTM, ANQGSEA. V was trimmed by 1 base and J by 0 bases, leaving 9 bases between them. For the CDR3, the DNA is TGCAGCGTTGAAGTCGAAGGGTCTAACTATGGCTACACCTTC. The encoded protein is CSVEVEGSNYGYTF.

This clonotype was counted many times. The chain combines TRBV12-3 or TRBV12-4 with TRBJ1-6; D gene uncertain. V gave up 3 bases and J gave up 7 bases, with 7 bases separating them. The CDR3 is made up of 13 amino acids. The chain's CDR3 is CASSFRGNSPLHF. CDR3 nucleotide sequence: TGTGCCAGCAGTTTCCGGGGAAATTCACCCCTCCACTTT.

V usage is TRBV14 and J usage is TRBJ2-1; 11 bases agree with TRBD2. CDR3 length: 16 residues. Trimming cost V 4 bases and J 5 bases; bases outside gene matches: 7. From germline, CDR1 is SGHDN and CDR2 FVKESK. CDR3 in amino acids: CASSRLSGGADNEQFF. CDR3 sequence (DNA): TGTGCCAGCAGCCGACTTAGCGGGGGGGCCGACAATGAGCAGTTCTTC.

This chain connects TRBV14 to TRBJ2-5; 10 positions match TRBD2. CDR1 and CDR2 (germline): SGHDN, FVKESK. This CDR3 contains 17 residues. Losses at the gene ends were 1 base for V and 2 bases for J; bases not matched to a gene: 7. The CDR3 coding sequence is TGTGCCAGCAGCCAAGCCTTAGCGGGGGGAAGGCAAGAGACCCAGTACTTC. Protein sequence: CASSQALAGGRQETQYF. The full variable domain, its missing parts supplied by reference TRBV14 and TRBJ2-5, is EAGVTQFPSHSVIEKGQTVTLRCDPISGHDNLYWYRRVMGKEIKFLLHFVKESKQDESGMPNNRFLAERTGGTYSTLKVQPAELEDSGVYFCASSQALAGGRQETQYFGPGTRLLVL.

The chain recombines TRBV4-3 with TRBJ2-3, with 7 positions matching TRBD2. CDR1 and CDR2 from the germline V gene are LGHNA and YSLEER. The CDR3 is 15 residues long. The junction had 5 bases not matched to a gene; V was cut back by 3 bases and J by 2 bases. CDR3 sequence: CASSQGRGYTDTQYF. The CDR3 nucleotides are TGCGCCAGCAGCCAGGGGCGGGGGTACACAGATACGCAGTATTTT.

The chain joins TRBV10-3 to TRBJ1-1; possibly TRBD1 for D (5 bases). V was cut by 0 bases and J by 5 bases, with 13 bases left in between. There are 15 residues in the CDR3. Germline values: CDR1 ENHRY, CDR2 SYGVKD. This chain's CDR3 is CAISESGARGTEAFF. DNA for the CDR3: TGTGCCATCAGTGAGTCCGGGGCACGGGGGACTGAAGCTTTCTTT.

In its sample, this clonotype was seen a few times. The rearrangement joins TRBV12-3 or TRBV12-4 to TRBJ2-3; D remains unclear. Trimming left V 2 bases short and J 6 bases short, with 24 bases between. The CDR3 loop spans 18 amino acids. In DNA form, the CDR3 reads TGTGCCAGCAGTTTATCTCGTGGGGTAGTACGACGACCCGATACGCAGTATTTT. Protein product: CASSLSRGVVRRPDTQYF.

The rearrangement uses TRBV20-1 and TRBJ2-7; 10 positions match TRBD2. This CDR3 has 15 residues. The V gene's germline CDR1 is DFQATT and CDR2 SNEGSKA (reference sequence). J gave up 3 bases and V 5 bases, and 10 bases lay outside the gene matches. CDR3: CSASTLAGEGYEQYF. The CDR3 DNA reads as TGCAGTGCTTCTACCCTAGCGGGGGAAGGCTACGAGCAGTACTTC.

This clonotype was recorded at least ten times. The chain's CDR3 is CSASAGQGDSPLHF. CDR3 DNA: TGCAGTGCTAGTGCGGGACAGGGTGATTCACCCCTCCACTTT. This chain links TRBV20-1 with TRBJ1-6; 9 nucleotides match TRBD1. This CDR3 contains 14 residues. Looked up from germline, CDR1 is DFQATT and CDR2 is SNEGSKA (reference sequence). V shed 3 bases, J shed 8 bases, and the junction held 5 bases outside the gene matches.

The J gene is TRBJ2-2, the V gene TRBV6-2 or TRBV6-3; possible D gene TRBD1, 6 bases. Germline CDR1 MNHEY, CDR2 SVGEGT. V lost 0 bases and J lost 2, with 7 bases in between. The CDR3 sequence is 15 residues long. CDR3 residues: CASSYSTGNTGELFF. The CDR3 DNA sequence: TGTGCCAGCAGTTACTCGACAGGAAACACCGGGGAGCTGTTTTTT.

Many counts were recorded for this clonotype. This rearrangement joins TRBV29-1 to TRBJ2-6, with D maybe TRBD2 (6 bases). Trimming removed 2 bases at V and 0 bases at J, with 11 bases between. The CDR3 is made up of 16 amino acids. CDR1 and CDR2 (germline): SQVTM, ANQGSEA. The CDR3 DNA reads TGCAGCGTTGAAAGGGGAGGAGGCTCTGGGGCCAACGTCCTGACTTTC. Amino acid sequence: CSVERGGGSGANVLTF.